This T cell receptor beta chain was sequenced during a study of shared clonotypes between healthy human individuals. Study overall: The donors, two women and three men, were aged 18 to 49.

The unsorted PBMC sample used ten immunoSEQ deep assay plates. Authors' processing steps: ImmunoSEQ output held junction-only sequences without quality scores, so filtering differed. Using immunoSEQ multiplex PCR, the repertoire was profiled, and TCRdb retains in-frame clones only, with some absent. For V, J and clone size, that table is used; D and trimming come from the DNA. This table has about 450,000 clones, 75% to 85% appearing once. About this clone: One junction end does not reproduce the germline sequence, and a read error may be involved. Other DNA variants within this sample encode the same CDR3.

This CDR3 is 14 amino acids long. Looked up from germline, CDR1 is SNHLY and CDR2 is FYNNEI. The V and J genes are TRBV2 and TRBJ1-1; perhaps TRBD1 as D (6 bases). The sequencing input was PBMCs. The clonotype comes from a woman between 40 and 50 years old in good health. Some clones in this sample may be carry-over from other donors' samples. The CDR3 loop is CASSVGTSGTEAFF. The CDR3 DNA reads as TGTGCCAGTAGTGTTGGGACAAGTGGGACTGAAGCTTTCTTT. The whole variable domain, remainder taken from reference TRBV2 and TRBJ1-1, is EPEVTQTPSHQVTQMGQEVILRCVPISNHLYFYWYRQILGQKVEFLVSFYNNEISEKSEIFDDQFSVERPDGSNFTLKIRSTKLEDSAMYFCASSVGTSGTEAFFGQGTRLTVV.